This T cell receptor beta chain was obtained from a study of cytomegalovirus exposure and HLA in healthy donors listed by TCRdb under 2017. With regard to the full study: The roughly 650 repertoires of the first cohort and the approximately 130 validation repertoires were produced on the same platform, according to a later analysis. To predict cytomegalovirus infection status, the study brought together high-throughput TCR immunosequencing, statistical association of individual TCRs with disease status, and machine learning. A separate validation cohort of approximately 120 different subjects was used in addition to the roughly 700-subject first cohort. The study aimed to test whether signatures of past pathogen exposure could be identified by cataloging public T cell receptors.

Via the germline V gene, CDR1 is MNHNS and CDR2 SASEGT. Unmatched junction bases come to 6, with V trimmed by 4 bases and J by 5 bases. From the cysteine up to the phenylalanine, the CDR3 has a length of 15 residues. Only the CDR3 portion is preserved as DNA: 45 bases, with reading frame beginning at the first base. Library prep was done by the immunoSEQ multiplex PCR assay. From the authors' description of their analysis: A statistical classification framework was built to diagnose cytomegalovirus status from the catalog of TCR beta chain sequences. As stored in TCRdb, this immuneACCESS dataset retains in-frame rearrangements with V and J assigned. A fraction of the clones does not appear; measured against another copy, unresolved V genes explain less than half of the discrepancy, and the remainder lacks a known reason. V and J calls plus clone size are reproduced from that table; the DNA served to infer D and trimming. Within this sample are approximately 110,000 clones, with 85% to 95% of them counted one time only. Clones ranked in the top ten supply approximately 1.2% of the sample.

Study-level results and caveats: While some public TCRs were present in many individuals, most TCR sequences turned up only very rarely across donors. The classifier was reported to diagnose cytomegalovirus status with high specificity and sensitivity in both the original and validation cohorts. It was suggested by the authors that the approach could potentially be generalized to other disease states and immunological phenotypes. The validation cohort had no HLA typing available for a later analysis, so co-occurrence within that cohort was assessed over all 120 repertoires. A few of the identified cytomegalovirus-associated TCR beta chains were confirmed in vitro to be specific for cytomegalovirus antigens. A later analysis found that TCRs clustered in the first cohort also tended to co-occur in the 120 validation repertoires, with approximately 94% of cluster scores above 0. The study listed 150 to 200 TCR beta chains as associated with cytomegalovirus.

Donors formed part of the validation cohort, which comprised about 130 subjects and was distinct from the first cohort of 666 subjects. This clone was counted a single time. The clone's antigen remains unknown. The sample holds no much larger clone one base away, and base qualities are not on file. This sequence was found in a woman aged 18-35 years in good health and CMV-seronegative. The specimen was PBMCs. The sequence joins TRBV6-1 to TRBJ1-2, with 11 junctional bases fitting TRBD1. The CDR3 reads as follows: CASSARTGGGYGYTF. The nucleotides are TGTGCCAGCAGTGCAAGGACAGGGGGCGGGTATGGCTACACCTTC.